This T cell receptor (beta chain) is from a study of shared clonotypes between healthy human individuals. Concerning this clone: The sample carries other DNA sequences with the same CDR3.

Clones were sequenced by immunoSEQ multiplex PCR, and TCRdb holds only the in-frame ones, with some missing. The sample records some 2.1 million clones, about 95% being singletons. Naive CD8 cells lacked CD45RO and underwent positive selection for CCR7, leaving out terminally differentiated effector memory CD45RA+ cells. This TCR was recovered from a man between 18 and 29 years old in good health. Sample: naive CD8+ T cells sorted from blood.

CDR3 in DNA: TGTGCCAGCAGCGCCGGAGGGGCCTACGAGCAGTACTTC. It specifies CASSAGGAYEQYF. The rearrangement links TRBV7-9 to TRBJ2-7; D might be TRBD2 (6 bases). CDR1 is SEHNR, CDR2 FQNEAQ, per germline (reference sequence). This CDR3 comprises 13 residues. V was trimmed by 5 bases and J by 2 bases, leaving 10 bases between them.